A selection of T cell receptor beta chains follows, all from one sample in a study of T cells after posttransplantation cyclophosphamide. Data came from immunoSEQ multiplex PCR; TCRdb stores just in-frame clones and leaves some out. This repertoire lists about 3,300 clones without singletons; 25% to 35% sits in the top ten. The starting material was PBMCs, obtained after allogeneic stem cell transplant with posttransplant cyclophosphamide. The receptors were gathered from a young adult male patient who received an allogeneic stem cell transplant from a related donor, was CMV-positive, and had acute GVHD only. Some of the T cells might come from the graft donor. Both conserved end residues are part of each CDR3. D genes are given only for firm matches. A row's size may be missing; if present it is once, few, many or a size class.

d_call	j_call	cdr3_length	clone_size	v_call	cdr3_nt	cdr3_aa
TRBD1	TRBJ2-4	16	few	TRBV29-1	TGCAGCGTTCTCTCCCGGGACAGGGGTGGGGGGAACATTCAGTACTTC	CSVLSRDRGGGNIQYF
-	TRBJ1-1	13	medium-sized	TRBV12-5	TGTGCTAGTGCCCAGGGCGGGGACACTGAAGCTTTCTTT	CASAQGGDTEAFF
TRBD1	TRBJ2-2	14	many	TRBV4-1	TGCGCCAGCAGCCGGGACAGGAGCACCGGGGAGCTGTTTTTT	CASSRDRSTGELFF
TRBD2	TRBJ2-6	17	many	TRBV7-6	TGTGCCAGCAGCCTAGCACTAGCGGGGGGTGGGGCCAACGTCCTGACTTTC	CASSLALAGGGANVLTF
-	TRBJ2-4	16	many	TRBV5-1	TGCGCCAGCAGCTTCTATAGTGATTCAGCCAAAAACATTCAGTACTTC	CASSFYSDSAKNIQYF
-	TRBJ2-5	16	many	TRBV10-2	TGCGCCAGCAGGCCCCTCGACAGTGGTTCTTTGGGGACCCAGTACTTC	CASRPLDSGSLGTQYF
-	TRBJ1-2	16	many	TRBV9	TGTGCCAGCAGCGTAGGTGGCAGCCGAGGGGACTATGGCTACACCTTC	CASSVGGSRGDYGYTF
TRBD1	TRBJ2-2	17	medium-sized	TRBV5-4	TGTGCCAGCAGCCCTACTTCCCACAGGGGGAGCACCGGGGAGCTGTTTTTT	CASSPTSHRGSTGELFF
-	TRBJ2-7	18	many	TRBV7-9	TGTGCAAGTCGCTTAGCCAGTTTTACAGGGAGCGCTGGGTACGAGCAGTACTTC	CASRLASFTGSAGYEQYF
-	TRBJ2-7	15	many	TRBV27	TGTGCCAGCAGTTTCGAGGGGTGGGGCCTCTACGAGCAGTACTTC	CASSFEGWGLYEQYF
TRBD1	TRBJ1-5	18	many	TRBV15	TGTGCCACCAGCAGAGATCGCGGTGTTGGGACAGTAGTTCAGCCCCAGCATTTT	CATSRDRGVGTVVQPQHF
TRBD1	TRBJ1-5	13	-	TRBV7-2	TGTGCCAGCAGCCCAGGGGGAGGTCAGCCCCAGCATTTT	CASSPGGGQPQHF
TRBD2	TRBJ2-2	15	many	TRBV9	TGTGCCAGCAGCGTCAGCGGGGGGTACACCGGGGAGCTGTTTTTT	CASSVSGGYTGELFF
-	TRBJ1-6	15	many	TRBV6-2/TRBV6-3	TGTGCCAGCAGTTACACCGGCTCCTATAATTCACCCCTCCACTTT	CASSYTGSYNSPLHF
TRBD1	TRBJ1-2	14	many	TRBV7-2	TGTGCCAGCAGCTTCATGACAGGGATCTATGGCTACACCTTC	CASSFMTGIYGYTF
-	TRBJ1-1	16	medium-sized	TRBV19	TGTGCCAGTAGTATAGATGCCTATCCCCTGGACACTGAAGCTTTCTTT	CASSIDAYPLDTEAFF
-	TRBJ2-3	15	-	TRBV27	TGTGCCAGTACTCTCGCGGGGGCTAGCACAGATACGCAGTATTTT	CASTLAGASTDTQYF
-	TRBJ1-1	11	few	TRBV6-1	TGTGCCAGCAGTTACCCGACAGAAGCTTTCTTT	CASSYPTEAFF
TRBD1	TRBJ2-5	15	few	TRBV12-3/TRBV12-4	TGTGCCAGCAGTTTAACGACAGGGTTTCAAGAGACCCAGTACTTC	CASSLTTGFQETQYF
TRBD1	TRBJ1-1	14	many	TRBV7-2	TGTGCCAGCAGGATAGGACAGGGGGCAACTGAAGCTTTCTTT	CASRIGQGATEAFF
-	TRBJ1-2	12	large	TRBV7-2	TGTGCCAGCAGCCCAGATAAGTGGGGCTACACCTTC	CASSPDKWGYTF
-	TRBJ2-5	10	many	TRBV2	TGTGCCAGCAGTTTTAGGACCCAGTACTTC	CASSFRTQYF
TRBD1	TRBJ1-1	14	medium-sized	TRBV19	TGTGCCAGTAGCCCCCGGACAGGGGGTTTGGGAGCTTTCTTT	CASSPRTGGLGAFF
TRBD1	TRBJ1-2	14	many	TRBV6-1	TGTGCCAGCAGTTTGACGGGACAGCACTATGGCTACACCTTC	CASSLTGQHYGYTF
-	TRBJ1-5	14	many	TRBV10-3	TGTGCCATCAGTGTAGGGCTTAACAATCAGCCCCAGCATTTT	CAISVGLNNQPQHF
TRBD1	TRBJ1-3	14	many	TRBV12-3/TRBV12-4	TGTGCCAGCAGGAGACAGGGTTCTGGAAACACCATATATTTT	CASRRQGSGNTIYF
-	TRBJ1-2	16	many	TRBV12-3/TRBV12-4	TGTGCCAGCACCGACGGGGGGGCGGGCTGGTACTATGGCTACACCTTC	CASTDGGAGWYYGYTF
TRBD1	TRBJ2-5	15	few	TRBV25-1	TGTGCCAGCAGTGATATGGCAGGGGGTGGAGAGACCCAGTACTTC	CASSDMAGGGETQYF
-	TRBJ2-7	15	many	TRBV5-5	TGTGCCAGCAGCTTGATTGTGAAGGGTTCCTACGAGCAGTACTTC	CASSLIVKGSYEQYF
-	TRBJ2-2	14	many	TRBV19	TGTGCCAGTAGTGTGCAGGGGAACACCGGGGAGCTGTTTTTT	CASSVQGNTGELFF
-	TRBJ2-3	13	many	TRBV10-3	TGTGCCATCTCTCCTAGCAGCACAGATACGCAGTATTTT	CAISPSSTDTQYF
-	TRBJ1-3	16	medium-sized	TRBV7-2	TGTGCCAGCAGCTTAGGTGGCATAGGGTCTGGAAACACCATATATTTT	CASSLGGIGSGNTIYF
TRBD1	TRBJ1-1	14	many	TRBV5-6	TGTGCCAGCAGATGGGGACAGCTAAACACTGAAGCTTTCTTT	CASRWGQLNTEAFF
TRBD1	TRBJ1-1	17	many	TRBV19	TGTGCCAGCCCCCGGGACAGGGGCCCTCTAATGAACACTGAAGCTTTCTTT	CASPRDRGPLMNTEAFF
-	TRBJ1-2	13	many	TRBV5-1	TGCGCCAGCAGCTTGGACAGCCCCTATGGCTACACCTTC	CASSLDSPYGYTF
TRBD1	TRBJ1-1	15	many	TRBV12-5	TGTGCTAGTGGCCGGGGACAGGCGACTGACACTGAAGCTTTCTTT	CASGRGQATDTEAFF
-	TRBJ2-2	13	many	TRBV6-2/TRBV6-3	TGTGCCAGCAGTCCTCGTAACACCGGGGAGCTGTTTTTT	CASSPRNTGELFF
TRBD1	TRBJ1-1	18	many	TRBV7-9	TGTGCCAGCAGCCGTCGAGGGACAGGGGGCGCCCCCAACACTGAAGCTTTCTTT	CASSRRGTGGAPNTEAFF
TRBD1	TRBJ1-1	15	medium-sized	TRBV5-1	TGCGCCAGCAGCTTGCAGGGGGCGGCGAACACTGAAGCTTTCTTT	CASSLQGAANTEAFF
-	TRBJ2-7	15	many	TRBV23-1	TGCGCCAGCAGTCGCCCGGGACATAGACCCTACGAGCAGTACTTC	CASSRPGHRPYEQYF
TRBD1	TRBJ1-1	18	many	TRBV11-2	TGTGCCAGCAGCAAGCCCCTATACAGGGGAAAATTAACCACTGAAGCTTTCTTT	CASSKPLYRGKLTTEAFF